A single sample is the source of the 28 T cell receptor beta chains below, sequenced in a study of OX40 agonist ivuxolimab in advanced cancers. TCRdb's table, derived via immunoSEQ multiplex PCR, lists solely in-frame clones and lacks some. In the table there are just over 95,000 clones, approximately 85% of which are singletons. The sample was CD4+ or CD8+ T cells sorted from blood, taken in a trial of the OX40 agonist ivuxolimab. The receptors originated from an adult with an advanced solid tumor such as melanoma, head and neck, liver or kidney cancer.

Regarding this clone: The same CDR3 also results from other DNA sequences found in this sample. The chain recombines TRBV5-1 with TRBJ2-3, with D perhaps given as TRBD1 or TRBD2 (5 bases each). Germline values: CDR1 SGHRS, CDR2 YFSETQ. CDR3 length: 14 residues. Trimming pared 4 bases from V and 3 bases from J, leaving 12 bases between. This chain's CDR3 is CASSVRDPTDTQYF. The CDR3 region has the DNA TGCGCCAGCAGCGTTCGGGACCCTACAGATACGCAGTATTTT. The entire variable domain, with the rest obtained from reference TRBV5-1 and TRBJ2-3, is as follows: KAGVTQTPRYLIKTRGQQVTLSCSPISGHRSVSWYQQTPGQGLQFLFEYFSETQRNKGNFPGRFSGRQFSNSRSEMNVSTLELGDSALYLCASSVRDPTDTQYFGPGTRLTVL.

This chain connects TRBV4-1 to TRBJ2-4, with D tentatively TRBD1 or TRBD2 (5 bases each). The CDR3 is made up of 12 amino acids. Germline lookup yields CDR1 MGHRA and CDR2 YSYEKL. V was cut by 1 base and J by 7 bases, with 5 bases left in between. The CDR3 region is CASSQGGNIQYF. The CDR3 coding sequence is TGCGCCAGCAGCCAAGGGGGGAACATTCAGTACTTC.

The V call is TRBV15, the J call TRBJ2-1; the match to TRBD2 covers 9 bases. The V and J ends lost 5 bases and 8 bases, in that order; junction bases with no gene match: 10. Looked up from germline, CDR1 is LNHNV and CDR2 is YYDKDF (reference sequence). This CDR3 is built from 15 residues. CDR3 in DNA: TGTGCCACCAGCTCCTGGGGGGGACTAGCACATGAGCAGTTCTTC. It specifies CATSSWGGLAHEQFF. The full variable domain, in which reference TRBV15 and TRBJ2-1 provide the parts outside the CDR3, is DAMVIQNPRYQVTQFGKPVTLSCSQTLNHNVMYWYQQKSSQAPKLLFHYYDKDFNNEADTPDNFQSRRPNTSFCFLDIRSPGLGDTAMYLCATSSWGGLAHEQFFGPGTRLTVL.

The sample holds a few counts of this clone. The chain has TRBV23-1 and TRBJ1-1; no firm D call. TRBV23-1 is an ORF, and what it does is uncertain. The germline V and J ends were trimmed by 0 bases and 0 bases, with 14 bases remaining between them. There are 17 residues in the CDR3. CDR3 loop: CASSQSWQAGMNTEAFF. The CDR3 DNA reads TGCGCCAGCAGTCAATCGTGGCAGGCGGGCATGAACACTGAAGCTTTCTTT.

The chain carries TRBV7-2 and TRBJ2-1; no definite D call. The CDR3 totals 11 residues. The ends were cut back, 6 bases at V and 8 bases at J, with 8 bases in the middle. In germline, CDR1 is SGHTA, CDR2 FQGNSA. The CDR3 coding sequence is TGTGCCAGCAGACTATTCGATGAGCAGTTCTTC. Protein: CASRLFDEQFF.

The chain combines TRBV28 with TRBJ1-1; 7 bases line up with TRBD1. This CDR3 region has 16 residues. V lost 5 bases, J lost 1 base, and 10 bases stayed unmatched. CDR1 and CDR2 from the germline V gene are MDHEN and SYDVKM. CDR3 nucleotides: TGTGCCAGCAGTCCCATCCCTTACAGGGGGAACACTGAAGCTTTCTTT. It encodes CASSPIPYRGNTEAFF.

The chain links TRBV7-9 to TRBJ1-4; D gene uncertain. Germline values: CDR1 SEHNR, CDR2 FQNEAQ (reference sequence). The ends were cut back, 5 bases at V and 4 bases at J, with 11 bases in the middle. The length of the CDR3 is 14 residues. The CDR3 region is CASSEGRGNEKLFF. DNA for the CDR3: TGTGCCAGCAGCGAAGGACGTGGTAATGAAAAACTGTTTTTT.

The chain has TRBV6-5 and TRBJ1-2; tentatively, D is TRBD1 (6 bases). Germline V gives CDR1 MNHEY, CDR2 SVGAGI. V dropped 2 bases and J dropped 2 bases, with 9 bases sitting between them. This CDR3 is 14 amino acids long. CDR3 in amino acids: CASSYGGRNYGYTF. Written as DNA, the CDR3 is TGTGCCAGCAGTTACGGGGGGCGGAACTATGGCTACACCTTC.

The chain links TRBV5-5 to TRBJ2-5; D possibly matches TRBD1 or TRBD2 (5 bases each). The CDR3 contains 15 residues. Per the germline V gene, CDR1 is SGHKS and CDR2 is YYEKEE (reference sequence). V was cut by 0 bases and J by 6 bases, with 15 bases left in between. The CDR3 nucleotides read TGTGCCAGCAGCTTGGGTATTGGGGGAGTAAAGACCCAGTACTTC. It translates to CASSLGIGGVKTQYF.

CDR3 loop: CASSVPLRPYNEQFF. CDR3 DNA: TGTGCCAGTAGTGTACCCCTTCGTCCATACAATGAGCAGTTCTTC. The chain joins TRBV19 to TRBJ2-1; D call uncertain. Germline lookup yields CDR1 LNHDA and CDR2 SQIVND (reference sequence). V lost 5 bases and J 4 bases, leaving 15 bases between the germline ends. The CDR3 loop spans 15 amino acids. The full variable domain, completed using reference TRBV19 and TRBJ2-1, is DGGITQSPKYLFRKEGQNVTLSCEQNLNHDAMYWYRQDPGQGLRLIYYSQIVNDFQKGDIAEGYSVSREKKESFPLTVTSAQKNPTAFYLCASSVPLRPYNEQFFGPGTRLTVL.

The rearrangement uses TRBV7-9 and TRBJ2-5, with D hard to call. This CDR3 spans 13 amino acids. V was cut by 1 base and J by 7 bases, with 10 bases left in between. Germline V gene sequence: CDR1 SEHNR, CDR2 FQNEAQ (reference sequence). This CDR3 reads CASSLGDFLTQYF. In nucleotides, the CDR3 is TGTGCCAGCAGCTTAGGCGACTTTTTGACCCAGTACTTC.

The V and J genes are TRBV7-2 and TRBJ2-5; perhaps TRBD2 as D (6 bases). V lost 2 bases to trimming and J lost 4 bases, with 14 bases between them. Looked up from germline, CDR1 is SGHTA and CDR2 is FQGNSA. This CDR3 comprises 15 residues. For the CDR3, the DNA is TGTGCCAGCAGCTTAAGCGGGCTCCGAGGAGAGACCCAGTACTTC. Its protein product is CASSLSGLRGETQYF.

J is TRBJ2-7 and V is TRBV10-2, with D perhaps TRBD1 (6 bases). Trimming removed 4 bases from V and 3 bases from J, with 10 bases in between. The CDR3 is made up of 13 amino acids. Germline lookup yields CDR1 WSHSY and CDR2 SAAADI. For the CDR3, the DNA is TGCGCCAGCAGTGGAACCAGGGGCTACGAGCAGTACTTC. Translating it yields CASSGTRGYEQYF.

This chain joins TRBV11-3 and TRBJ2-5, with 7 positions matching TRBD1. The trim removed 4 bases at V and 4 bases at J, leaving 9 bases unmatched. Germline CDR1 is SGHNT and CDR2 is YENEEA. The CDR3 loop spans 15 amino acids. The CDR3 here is CASSSRQGGRETQYF. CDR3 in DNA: TGTGCCAGCAGCTCGAGACAGGGTGGGCGAGAGACCCAGTACTTC.

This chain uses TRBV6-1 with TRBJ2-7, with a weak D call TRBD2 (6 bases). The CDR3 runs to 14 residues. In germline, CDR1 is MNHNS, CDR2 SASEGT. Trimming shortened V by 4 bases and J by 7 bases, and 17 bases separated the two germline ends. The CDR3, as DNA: TGTGCCAGCAGTGGGGCGGGGCCTACGAAGGAGCAGTACTTC. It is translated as CASSGAGPTKEQYF.

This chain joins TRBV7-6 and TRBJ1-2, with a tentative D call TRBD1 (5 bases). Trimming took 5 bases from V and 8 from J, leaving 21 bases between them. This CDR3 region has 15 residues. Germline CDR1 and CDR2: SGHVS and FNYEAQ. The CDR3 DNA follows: TGTGCCAGCAGCCCGTCCCCCCAGGGCTTTTACGGCTACACCTTC. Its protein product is CASSPSPQGFYGYTF.

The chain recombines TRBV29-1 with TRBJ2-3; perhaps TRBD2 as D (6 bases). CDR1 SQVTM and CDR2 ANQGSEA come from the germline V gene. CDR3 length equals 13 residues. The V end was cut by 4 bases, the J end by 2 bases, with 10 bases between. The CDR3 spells CSVGGGDTDTQYF. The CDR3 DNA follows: TGCAGCGTTGGAGGAGGGGACACAGATACGCAGTATTTT.

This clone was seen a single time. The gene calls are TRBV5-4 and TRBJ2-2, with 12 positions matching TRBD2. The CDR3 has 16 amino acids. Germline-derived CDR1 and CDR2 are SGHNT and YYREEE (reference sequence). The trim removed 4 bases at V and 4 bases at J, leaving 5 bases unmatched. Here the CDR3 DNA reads TGTGCCAGCAGCCGGACTAGCGGGACGGTCACCGGGGAGCTGTTTTTT. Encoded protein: CASSRTSGTVTGELFF.

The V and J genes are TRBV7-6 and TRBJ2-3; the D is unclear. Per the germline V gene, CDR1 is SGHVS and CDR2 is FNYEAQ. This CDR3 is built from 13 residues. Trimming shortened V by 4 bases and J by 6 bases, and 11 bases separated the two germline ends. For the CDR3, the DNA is TGTGCCAGCAGCTCCTCCCCAGCCGATACGCAGTATTTT. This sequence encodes CASSSSPADTQYF.

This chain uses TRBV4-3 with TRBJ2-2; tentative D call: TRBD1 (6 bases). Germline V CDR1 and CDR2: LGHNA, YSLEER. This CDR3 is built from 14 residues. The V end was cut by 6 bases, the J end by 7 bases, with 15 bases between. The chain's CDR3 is CASRRTRGNGELFF. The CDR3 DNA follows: TGCGCCAGCAGACGTACCAGGGGAAACGGGGAGCTGTTTTTT.

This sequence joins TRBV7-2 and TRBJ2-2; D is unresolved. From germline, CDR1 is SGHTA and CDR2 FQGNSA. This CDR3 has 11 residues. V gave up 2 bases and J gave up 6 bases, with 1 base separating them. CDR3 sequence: CASSLSGELFF. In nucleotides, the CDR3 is TGTGCCAGCAGCTTATCCGGGGAGCTGTTTTTT.

The CDR3 DNA follows: TGTGCCAGCAGCACTAGCGGTAGCTCCTACAATGAGCAGTTCTTC. As protein: CASSTSGSSYNEQFF. The V gene is TRBV7-6, the J gene TRBJ2-1, with 8 positions matching TRBD2. CDR1 is SGHVS, CDR2 FNYEAQ, per germline. The V and J ends lost 5 bases and 0 bases, in that order; junction bases with no gene match: 3. This CDR3 region has 15 residues.

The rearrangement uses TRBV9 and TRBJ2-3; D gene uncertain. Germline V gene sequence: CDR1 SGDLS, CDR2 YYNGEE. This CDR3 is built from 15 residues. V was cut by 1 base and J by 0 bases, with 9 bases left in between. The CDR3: CASSVNTGSTDTQYF. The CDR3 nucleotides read TGTGCCAGCAGCGTAAATACGGGCAGCACAGATACGCAGTATTTT.

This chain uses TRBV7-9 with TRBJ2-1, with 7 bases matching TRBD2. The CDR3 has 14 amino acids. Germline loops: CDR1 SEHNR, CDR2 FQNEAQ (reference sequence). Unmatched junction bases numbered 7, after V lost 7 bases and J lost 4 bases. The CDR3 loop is CASTIAGGYNEQFF. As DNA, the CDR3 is TGTGCCAGCACCATAGCGGGTGGTTACAATGAGCAGTTCTTC.

The CDR3 is CASSQEVAGVGQYF. CDR3 DNA: TGTGCCAGCAGCCAAGAGGTAGCGGGAGTTGGGCAGTATTTT. The chain employs TRBV14 and TRBJ2-3; 9 nucleotides align to TRBD2. From germline, CDR1 is SGHDN and CDR2 FVKESK. Losses at the gene ends were 0 bases for V and 11 bases for J; bases not matched to a gene: 6. CDR3 size: 14 residues.

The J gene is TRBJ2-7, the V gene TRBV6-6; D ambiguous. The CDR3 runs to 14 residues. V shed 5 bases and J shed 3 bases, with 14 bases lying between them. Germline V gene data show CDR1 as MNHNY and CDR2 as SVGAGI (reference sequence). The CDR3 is CASSLSRVNYEQYF. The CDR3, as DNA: TGTGCCAGCAGTCTCAGTAGGGTTAACTACGAGCAGTACTTC.

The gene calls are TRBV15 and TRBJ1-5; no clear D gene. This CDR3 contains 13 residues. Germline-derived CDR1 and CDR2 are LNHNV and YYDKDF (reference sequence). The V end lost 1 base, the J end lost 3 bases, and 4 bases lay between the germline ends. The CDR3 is CATSRGDNQPQHF. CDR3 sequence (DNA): TGTGCCACCAGCAGAGGGGACAATCAGCCCCAGCATTTT.

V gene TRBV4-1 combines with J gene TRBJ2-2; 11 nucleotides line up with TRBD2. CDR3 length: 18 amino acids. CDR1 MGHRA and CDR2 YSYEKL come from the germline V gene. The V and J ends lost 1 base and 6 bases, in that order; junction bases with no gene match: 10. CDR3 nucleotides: TGCGCCAGCAGCCAAGGTTTCGGTAGCGGGAGGGCCCCCGGGGAGCTGTTTTTT. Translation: CASSQGFGSGRAPGELFF.